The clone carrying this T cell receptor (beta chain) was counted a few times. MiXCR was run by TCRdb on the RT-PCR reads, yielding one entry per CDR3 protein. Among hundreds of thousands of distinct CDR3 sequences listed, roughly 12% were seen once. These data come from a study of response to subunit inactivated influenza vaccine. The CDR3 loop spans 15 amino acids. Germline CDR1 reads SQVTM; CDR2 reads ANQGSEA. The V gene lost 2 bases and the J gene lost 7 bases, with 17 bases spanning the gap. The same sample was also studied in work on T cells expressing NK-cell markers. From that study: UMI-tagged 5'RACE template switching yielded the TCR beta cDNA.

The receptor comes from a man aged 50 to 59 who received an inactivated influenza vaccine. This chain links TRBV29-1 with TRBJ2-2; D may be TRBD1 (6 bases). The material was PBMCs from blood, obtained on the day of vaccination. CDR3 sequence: CSVEKPRGTNGELFF. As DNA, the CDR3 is TGCAGCGTTGAAAAGCCCAGGGGAACGAACGGGGAGCTGTTTTTT.